This TCR beta chain is from a study of blood T cell repertoires in COVID-19. As for the study in general: COVID-19 samples, acute and convalescent, were from the United States, Italy and Spain.

V was pared by 1 base and J by 4 bases, with 19 bases between. This CDR3 region has 17 residues. Germline CDR1 and CDR2: SGHTA and FQGNSA. Authors' processing steps: Amplified reference gene primers provided the basis for estimating nucleated cell counts. Measured with immunoSEQ multiplex PCR; TCRdb has only the in-frame clones, and not every one. V and J calls and clone size are given by that table; D and trimming were obtained from the DNA. The repertoire consists of 110,000 to 150,000 clones, with around 89% occurring once and the leading ten covering about 2.9%. The receptor was isolated from a man between 60 and 70 years old with active or convalescent COVID-19. The chain combines TRBV7-2 with TRBJ1-2; unclear D gene. What was sequenced was peripheral blood. The CDR3 reads CASSLGPGSGRGYGYTF. DNA of the CDR3: TGTGCCAGCAGCTTAGGCCCCGGTAGCGGACGAGGCTATGGCTACACCTTC.